The next 8 T cell receptor beta chains were all read from a single sample in a study of T cell repertoires in cytomegalovirus infection. The antigens these receptors bind are not known. TCRdb re-derived calls from the reads in MiXCR, one entry per CDR3 protein. The table has some 800,000 distinct CDR3 sequences, roughly 28% seen once. The sequenced sample was cultured CD8+ T cells from PBMCs, obtained from culture after CMV antigen stimulation. The receptors come from a human donor in good health (CMV status not recorded). Some clones in this sample may be carry-over from other donors' samples.

This rearrangement joins TRBV24-1 to TRBJ1-1; D unclear. The CDR3 totals 13 residues. Germline CDR1 is KGHDR and CDR2 is SFDVKD. The ends were cut back, 7 bases at V and 4 bases at J, with 12 bases in the middle. The CDR3 DNA sequence: TGTGCCACCAGCGAAAGGACGAGCACTGAAGCTTTCTTT. Translating gives CATSERTSTEAFF.

This chain links TRBV5-8 with TRBJ2-1, with no clear D. Deletions cut 0 bases from V and 4 bases from J, with 8 bases between. This CDR3 has 14 amino acids. Germline assignment: CDR1 SGHTS and CDR2 YDEGEE. CDR3 sequence: CASSLGVPYNEQFF. CDR3 DNA sequence: TGTGCCAGCAGCTTGGGGGTACCTTACAATGAGCAGTTCTTC. The full variable domain, rest sourced from reference TRBV5-8 and TRBJ2-1, is EAGVTQSPTHLIKTRGQQATLRCSPISGHTSVYWYQQALGLGLQFLLWYDEGEERNRGNFPPRFSGRQFPNYSSELNVNALELEDSALYLCASSLGVPYNEQFFGPGTRLTVL.

This clonotype was detected once. This chain joins TRBV2 and TRBJ1-3; D not certain. The CDR3 has 14 amino acids. V shed 7 bases and J shed 0 bases, with 10 bases lying between them. CDR1 SNHLY and CDR2 FYNNEI come from the germline V gene. In nucleotides, the CDR3 is TGTGCCAGCACTGAGGACTTCTCTGGAAACACCATATATTTT. Protein product: CASTEDFSGNTIYF.

There are many counts of this clonotype. The chain employs TRBV7-8 and TRBJ2-7; 7 bases align to TRBD1. Trimming took 2 bases from V and 4 from J; bases not matched to a gene: 2. Germline CDR1 and CDR2: SGHVS and FQNEAQ. This CDR3 spans 13 amino acids. The CDR3 DNA is TGTGCCAGCAGCTTACCCAGGGGGTACGAGCAGTACTTC. Residues: CASSLPRGYEQYF.

The chain links TRBV4-3 to TRBJ2-1, with 7 bases aligning to TRBD2. The CDR3 contains 16 residues. Unmatched junction bases numbered 10, after V lost 1 base and J lost 7 bases. Germline V gives CDR1 LGHNA, CDR2 YSLEER. CDR3 protein: CASSQGMGLAENEQFF. The CDR3 nucleotides are TGCGCCAGCAGCCAAGGGATGGGGCTAGCGGAGAATGAGCAGTTCTTC.

The chain combines TRBV20-1 with TRBJ1-5, with 8 nucleotides matching TRBD1. Germline CDR1 reads DFQATT; CDR2 reads SNEGSKA (reference sequence). The CDR3 totals 13 residues. J gave up 6 bases and V 5 bases, and 6 bases lay outside the gene matches. The chain's CDR3 is CSADGQGPQPQHF. CDR3 in DNA: TGCAGTGCTGATGGACAGGGCCCTCAGCCCCAGCATTTT.

This clonotype was detected once. CDR3 sequence reads: CASSYWTDTQYF. The DNA for the CDR3 is TGTGCCAGCAGTTACTGGACAGATACGCAGTATTTT. The chain carries TRBV6-2 or TRBV6-3 and TRBJ2-3; no clear D gene. Trimming took 1 base from V and 3 from J, leaving 2 bases between them. The CDR3 spans 12 residues. Germline V gene lookup returns CDR1 MNHEY and CDR2 SVGEGT.

There are many counts of this clonotype. Mismatch with germline at one junction end may stem from a read error. The J gene is TRBJ1-1, the V gene TRBV7-6; D ambiguous. Germline V gene sequence: CDR1 SGHVS, CDR2 FNYEAQ. This CDR3 has 12 amino acids. The chain's CDR3 is CASIGVGAEAFF. The CDR3 DNA follows: TGTGCTAGCATCGGGGTGGGCGCTGAAGCTTTCTTT.